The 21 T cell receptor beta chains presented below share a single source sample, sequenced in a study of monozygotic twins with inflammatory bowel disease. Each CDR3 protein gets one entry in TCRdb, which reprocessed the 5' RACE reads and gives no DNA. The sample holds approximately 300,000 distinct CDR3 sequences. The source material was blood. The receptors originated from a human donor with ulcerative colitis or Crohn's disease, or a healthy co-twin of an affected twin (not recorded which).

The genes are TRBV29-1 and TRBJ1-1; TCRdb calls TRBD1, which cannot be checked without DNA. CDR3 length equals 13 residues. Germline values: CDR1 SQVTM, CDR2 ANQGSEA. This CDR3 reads CSVVPGQGSWAFF.

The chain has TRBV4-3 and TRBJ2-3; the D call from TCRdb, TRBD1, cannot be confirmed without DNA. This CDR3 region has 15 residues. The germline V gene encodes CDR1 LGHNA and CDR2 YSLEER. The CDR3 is CASSQVVQGTDTQYF.

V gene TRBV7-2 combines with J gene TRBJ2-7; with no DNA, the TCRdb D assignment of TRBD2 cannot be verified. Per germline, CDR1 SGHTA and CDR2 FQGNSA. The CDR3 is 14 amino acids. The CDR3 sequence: CASSLKREFSEQYF.

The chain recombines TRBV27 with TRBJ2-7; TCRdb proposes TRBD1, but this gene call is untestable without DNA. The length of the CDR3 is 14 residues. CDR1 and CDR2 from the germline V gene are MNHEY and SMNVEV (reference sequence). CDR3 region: CASSFDGSPGEQYF.

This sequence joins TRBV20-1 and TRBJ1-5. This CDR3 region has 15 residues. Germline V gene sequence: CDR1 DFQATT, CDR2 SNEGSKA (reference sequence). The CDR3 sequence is CSAKYQDQRGQPQHF.

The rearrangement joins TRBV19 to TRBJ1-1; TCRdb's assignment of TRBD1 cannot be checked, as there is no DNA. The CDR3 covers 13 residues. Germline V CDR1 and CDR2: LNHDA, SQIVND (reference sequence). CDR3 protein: CATGNRANTEAFF.

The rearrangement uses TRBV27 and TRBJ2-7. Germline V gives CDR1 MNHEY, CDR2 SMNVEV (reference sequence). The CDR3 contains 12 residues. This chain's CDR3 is CASSLKGYEQYF.

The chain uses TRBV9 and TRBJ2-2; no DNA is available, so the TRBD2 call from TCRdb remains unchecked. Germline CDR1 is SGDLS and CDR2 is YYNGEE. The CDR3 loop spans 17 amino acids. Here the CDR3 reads CASSVWTAGGLTGELFF.

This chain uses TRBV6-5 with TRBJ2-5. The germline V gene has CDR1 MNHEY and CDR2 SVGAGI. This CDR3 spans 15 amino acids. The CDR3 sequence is CASSQLGQHQGTQYF.

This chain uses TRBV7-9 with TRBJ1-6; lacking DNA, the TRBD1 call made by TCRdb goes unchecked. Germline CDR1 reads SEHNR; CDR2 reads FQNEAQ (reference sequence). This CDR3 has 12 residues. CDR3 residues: CASNRGDSPLHF. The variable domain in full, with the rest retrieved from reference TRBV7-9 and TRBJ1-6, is DTGVSQNPRHKITKRGQNVTFRCDPISEHNRLYWYRQTLGQGPEFLTYFQNEAQLEKSRLLSDRFSAERPKGSFSTLEIQRTEQGDSAMYLCASNRGDSPLHFGNGTRLTVT.

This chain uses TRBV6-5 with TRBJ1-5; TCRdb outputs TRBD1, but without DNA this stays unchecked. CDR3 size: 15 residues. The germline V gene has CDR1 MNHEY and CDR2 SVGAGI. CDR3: CASSYAGQSNQPQHF.

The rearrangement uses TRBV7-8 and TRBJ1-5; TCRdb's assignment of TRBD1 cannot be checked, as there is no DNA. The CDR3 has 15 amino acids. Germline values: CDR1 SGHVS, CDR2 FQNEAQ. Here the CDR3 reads CASSLGDRALHVQHF.

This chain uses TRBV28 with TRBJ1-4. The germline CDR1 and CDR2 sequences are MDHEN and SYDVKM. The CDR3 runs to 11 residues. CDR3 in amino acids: CASWWNEKLFF.

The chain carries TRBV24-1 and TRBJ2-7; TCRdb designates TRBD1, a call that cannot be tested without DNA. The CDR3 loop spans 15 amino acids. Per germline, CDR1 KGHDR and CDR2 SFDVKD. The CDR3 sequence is CATSAEGDMAYEQYF.

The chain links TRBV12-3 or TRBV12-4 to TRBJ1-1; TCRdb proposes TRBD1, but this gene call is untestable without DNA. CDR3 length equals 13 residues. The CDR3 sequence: CASSPVLRAEAFF.

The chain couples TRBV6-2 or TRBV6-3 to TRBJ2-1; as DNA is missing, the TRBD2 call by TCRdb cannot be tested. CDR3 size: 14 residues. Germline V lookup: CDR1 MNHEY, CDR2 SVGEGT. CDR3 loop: CVVRAYSSYNEQFF.

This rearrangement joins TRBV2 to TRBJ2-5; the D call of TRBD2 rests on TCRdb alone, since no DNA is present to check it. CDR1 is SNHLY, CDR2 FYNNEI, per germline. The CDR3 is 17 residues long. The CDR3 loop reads CASIRRSSGGLGETQYF.

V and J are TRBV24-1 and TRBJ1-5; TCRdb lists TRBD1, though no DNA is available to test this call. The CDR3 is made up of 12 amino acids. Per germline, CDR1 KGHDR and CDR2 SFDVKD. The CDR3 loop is CAIGQGGQPQHF.

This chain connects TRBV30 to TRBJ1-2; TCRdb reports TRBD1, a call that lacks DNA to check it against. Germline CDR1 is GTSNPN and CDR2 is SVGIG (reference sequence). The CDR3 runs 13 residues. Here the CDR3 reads CAWEGAGAFGYTF.

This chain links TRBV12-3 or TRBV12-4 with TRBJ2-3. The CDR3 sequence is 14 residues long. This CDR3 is CASSFRLAQDTQYF.

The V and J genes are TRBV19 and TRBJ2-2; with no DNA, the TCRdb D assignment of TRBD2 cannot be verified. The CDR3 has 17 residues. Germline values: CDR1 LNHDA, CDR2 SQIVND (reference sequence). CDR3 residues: CASSIFLRTANTGELFF.